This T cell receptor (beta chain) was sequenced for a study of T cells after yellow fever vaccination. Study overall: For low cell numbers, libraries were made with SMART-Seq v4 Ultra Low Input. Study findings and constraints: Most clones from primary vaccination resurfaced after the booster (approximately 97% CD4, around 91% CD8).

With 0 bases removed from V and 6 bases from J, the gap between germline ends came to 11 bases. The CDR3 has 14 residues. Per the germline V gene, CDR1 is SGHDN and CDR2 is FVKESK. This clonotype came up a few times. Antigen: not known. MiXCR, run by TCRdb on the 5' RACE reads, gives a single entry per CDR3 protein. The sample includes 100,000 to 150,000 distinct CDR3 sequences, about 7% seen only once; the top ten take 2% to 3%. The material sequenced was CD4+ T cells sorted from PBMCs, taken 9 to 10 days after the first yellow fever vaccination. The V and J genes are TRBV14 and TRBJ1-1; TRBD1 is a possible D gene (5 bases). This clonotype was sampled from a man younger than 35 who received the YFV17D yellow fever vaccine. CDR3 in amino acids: CASSQDLWGAEAFF. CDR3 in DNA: TGTGCCAGCAGCCAAGATCTTTGGGGGGCTGAAGCTTTCTTT. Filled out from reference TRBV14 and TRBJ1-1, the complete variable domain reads EAGVTQFPSHSVIEKGQTVTLRCDPISGHDNLYWYRRVMGKEIKFLLHFVKESKQDESGMPNNRFLAERTGGTYSTLKVQPAELEDSGVYFCASSQDLWGAEAFFGQGTRLTVV.